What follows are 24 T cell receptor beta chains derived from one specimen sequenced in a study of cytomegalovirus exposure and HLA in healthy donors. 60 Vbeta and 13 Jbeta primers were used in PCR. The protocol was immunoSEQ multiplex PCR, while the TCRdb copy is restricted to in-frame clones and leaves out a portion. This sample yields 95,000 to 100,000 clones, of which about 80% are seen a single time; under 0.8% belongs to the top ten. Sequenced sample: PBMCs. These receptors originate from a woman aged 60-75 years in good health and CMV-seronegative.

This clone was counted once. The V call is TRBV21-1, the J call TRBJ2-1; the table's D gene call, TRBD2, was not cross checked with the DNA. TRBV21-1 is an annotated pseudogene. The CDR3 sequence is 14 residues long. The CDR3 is CASSIRERYNEQFF. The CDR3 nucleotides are TGTGCCAGCAGCATCCGGGAGAGGTACAATGAGCAGTTCTTC.

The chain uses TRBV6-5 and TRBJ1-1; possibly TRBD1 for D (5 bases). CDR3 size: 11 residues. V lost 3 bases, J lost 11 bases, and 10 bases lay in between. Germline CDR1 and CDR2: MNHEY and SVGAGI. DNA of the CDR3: TGTGCCAGCAGTTATAAGGGGTTGGCTTTCTTT. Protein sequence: CASSYKGLAFF.

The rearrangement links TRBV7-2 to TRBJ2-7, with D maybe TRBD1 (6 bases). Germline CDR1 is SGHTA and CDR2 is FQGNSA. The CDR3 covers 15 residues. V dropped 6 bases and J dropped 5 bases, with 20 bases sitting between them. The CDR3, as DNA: TGTGCCAGCAGAGGGGGTGGGTATAGCCCCCACGAGCAGTACTTC. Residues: CASRGGGYSPHEQYF.

As DNA, the CDR3 is TGCAGCGTTGATTCACTAGCGCCGTACAATGAGCAGTTCTTC. It yields the protein CSVDSLAPYNEQFF. This rearrangement joins TRBV29-1 to TRBJ2-1, with 7 bases aligning to TRBD2. Trimming at V came to 3 bases and at J to 4 bases, leaving 6 bases not matched to a gene. Germline V gives CDR1 SQVTM, CDR2 ANQGSEA. The CDR3 runs to 14 residues.

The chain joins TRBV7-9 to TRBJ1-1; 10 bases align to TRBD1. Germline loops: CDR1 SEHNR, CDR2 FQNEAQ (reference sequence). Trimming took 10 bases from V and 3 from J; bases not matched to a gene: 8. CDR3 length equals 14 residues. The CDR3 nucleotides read TGTGCCATTACCCCGGGACAGGGGTACACTGAAGCTTTCTTT. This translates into CAITPGQGYTEAFF.

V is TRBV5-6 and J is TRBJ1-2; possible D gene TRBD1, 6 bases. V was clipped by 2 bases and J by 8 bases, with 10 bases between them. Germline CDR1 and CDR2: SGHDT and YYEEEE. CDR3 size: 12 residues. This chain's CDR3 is CASSFSQGGYTF. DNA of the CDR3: TGTGCCAGCAGCTTTAGCCAGGGGGGCTACACCTTC.

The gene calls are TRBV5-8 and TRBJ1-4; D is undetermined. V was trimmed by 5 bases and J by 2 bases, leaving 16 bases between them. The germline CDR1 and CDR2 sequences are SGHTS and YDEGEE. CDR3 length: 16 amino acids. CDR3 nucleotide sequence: TGTGCCAGCAGTCCGTGGCTCGGGGATACTAATGAAAAACTGTTTTTT. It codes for CASSPWLGDTNEKLFF. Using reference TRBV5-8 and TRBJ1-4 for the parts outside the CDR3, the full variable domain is EAGVTQSPTHLIKTRGQQATLRCSPISGHTSVYWYQQALGLGLQFLLWYDEGEERNRGNFPPRFSGRQFPNYSSELNVNALELEDSALYLCASSPWLGDTNEKLFFGSGTQLSVL.

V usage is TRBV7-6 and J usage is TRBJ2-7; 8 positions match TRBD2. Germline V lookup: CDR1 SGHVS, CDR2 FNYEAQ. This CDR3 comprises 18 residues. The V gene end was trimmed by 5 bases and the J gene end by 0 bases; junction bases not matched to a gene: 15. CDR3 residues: CASSPGGEVAGNSYEQYF. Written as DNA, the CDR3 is TGTGCCAGCAGCCCCGGTGGGGAGGTAGCGGGAAACTCCTACGAGCAGTACTTC.

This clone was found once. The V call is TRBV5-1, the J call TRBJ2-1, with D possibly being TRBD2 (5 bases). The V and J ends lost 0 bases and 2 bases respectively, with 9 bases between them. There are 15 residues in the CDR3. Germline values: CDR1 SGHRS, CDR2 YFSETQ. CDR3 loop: CASSLESGAYNEQFF. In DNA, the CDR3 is TGCGCCAGCAGCTTGGAGTCCGGGGCCTACAATGAGCAGTTCTTC.

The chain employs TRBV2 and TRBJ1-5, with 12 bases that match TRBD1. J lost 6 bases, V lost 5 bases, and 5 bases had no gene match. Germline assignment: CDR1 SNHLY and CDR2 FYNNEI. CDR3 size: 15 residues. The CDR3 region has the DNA TGTGCCAGCAGTAGGGGGACAGGGGGCCCTCAGCCCCAGCATTTT. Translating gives CASSRGTGGPQPQHF.

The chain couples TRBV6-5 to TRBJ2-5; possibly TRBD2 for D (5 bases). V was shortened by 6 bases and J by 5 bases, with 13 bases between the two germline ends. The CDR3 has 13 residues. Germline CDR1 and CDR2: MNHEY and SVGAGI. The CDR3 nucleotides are TGTGCCAGCAGAAGAGGGTTTCCGGAGACCCAGTACTTC. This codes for CASRRGFPETQYF.

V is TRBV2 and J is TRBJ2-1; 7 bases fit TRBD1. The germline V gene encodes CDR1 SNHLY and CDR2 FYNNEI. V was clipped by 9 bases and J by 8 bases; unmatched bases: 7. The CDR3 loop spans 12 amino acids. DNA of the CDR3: TGTGCCAGGGGAGAGGGGGCCGATGAGCAGTTCTTC. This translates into CARGEGADEQFF. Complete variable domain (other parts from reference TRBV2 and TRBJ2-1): EPEVTQTPSHQVTQMGQEVILRCVPISNHLYFYWYRQILGQKVEFLVSFYNNEISEKSEIFDDQFSVERPDGSNFTLKIRSTKLEDSAMYFCARGEGADEQFFGPGTRLTVL.

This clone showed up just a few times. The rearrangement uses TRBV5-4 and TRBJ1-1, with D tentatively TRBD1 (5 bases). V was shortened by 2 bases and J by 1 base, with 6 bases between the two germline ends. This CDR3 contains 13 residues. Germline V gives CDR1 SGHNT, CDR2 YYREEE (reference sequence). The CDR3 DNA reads TGTGCCAGCAGCTTTACAGGGAACACTGAAGCTTTCTTT. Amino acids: CASSFTGNTEAFF.

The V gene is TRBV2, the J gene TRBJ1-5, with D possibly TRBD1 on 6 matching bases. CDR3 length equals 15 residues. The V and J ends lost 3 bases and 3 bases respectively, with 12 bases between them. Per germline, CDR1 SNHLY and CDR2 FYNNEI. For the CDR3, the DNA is TGTGCCAGCAGTGATCGGGCAGGGGACAATCAGCCCCAGCATTTT. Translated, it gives CASSDRAGDNQPQHF.

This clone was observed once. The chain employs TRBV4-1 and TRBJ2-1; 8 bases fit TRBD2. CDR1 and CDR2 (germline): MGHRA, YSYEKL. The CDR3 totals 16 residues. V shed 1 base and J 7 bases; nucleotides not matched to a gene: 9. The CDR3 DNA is TGCGCCAGCAGCCAAGCGGAGGGACTAGAATCGAATGAGCAGTTCTTC. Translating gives CASSQAEGLESNEQFF.

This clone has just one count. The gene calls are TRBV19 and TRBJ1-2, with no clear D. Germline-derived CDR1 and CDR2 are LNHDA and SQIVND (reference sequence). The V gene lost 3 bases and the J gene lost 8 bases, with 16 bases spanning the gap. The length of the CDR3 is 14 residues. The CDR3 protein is CASSMTGVRGGYTF. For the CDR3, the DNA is TGTGCCAGTAGTATGACTGGAGTCCGCGGGGGCTACACCTTC.

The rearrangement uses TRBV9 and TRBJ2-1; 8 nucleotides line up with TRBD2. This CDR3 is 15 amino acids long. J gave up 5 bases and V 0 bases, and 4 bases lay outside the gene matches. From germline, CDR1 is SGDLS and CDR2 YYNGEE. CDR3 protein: CASSVDPAGDNEQFF. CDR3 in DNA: TGTGCCAGCAGCGTAGATCCAGCGGGAGACAATGAGCAGTTCTTC.

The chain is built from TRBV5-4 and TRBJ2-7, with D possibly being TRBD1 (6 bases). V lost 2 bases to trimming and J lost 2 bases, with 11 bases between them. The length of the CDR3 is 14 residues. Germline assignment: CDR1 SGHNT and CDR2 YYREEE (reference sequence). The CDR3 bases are TGTGCCAGCAGCTTCGGACAGAAGCCCTACGAGCAGTACTTC. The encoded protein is CASSFGQKPYEQYF.

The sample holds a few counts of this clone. For the CDR3, the DNA is TGCGCCAGCAGCTCCGGACAGGGGAACCCCCACGAGCAGTACTTC. Translated: CASSSGQGNPHEQYF. The V call is TRBV4-3, the J call TRBJ2-7; 9 bases map to TRBD1. The V gene's germline CDR1 is LGHNA and CDR2 YSLEER. There are 15 residues in the CDR3. The V and J ends lost 5 bases and 5 bases, in that order; junction bases with no gene match: 10.

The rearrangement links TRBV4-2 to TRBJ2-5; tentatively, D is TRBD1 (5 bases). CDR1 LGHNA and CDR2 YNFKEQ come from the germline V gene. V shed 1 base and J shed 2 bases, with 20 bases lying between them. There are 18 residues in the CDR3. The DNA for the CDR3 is TGTGCCAGCAGCCAAGGGGGCAGCAGGCAGACCCTACAAGAGACCCAGTACTTC. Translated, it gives CASSQGGSRQTLQETQYF.

The CDR3 nucleotides read TGTGCCAGCAGTGAAGAGGGGCTAACTTATAATTCACCCCTCCACTTT. It encodes CASSEEGLTYNSPLHF. The chain has TRBV2 and TRBJ1-6; D is perhaps TRBD1 (5 bases). CDR3 size: 16 residues. CDR1 and CDR2 from the germline V gene are SNHLY and FYNNEI. V lost 1 base and J 4 bases, leaving 11 bases between the germline ends.

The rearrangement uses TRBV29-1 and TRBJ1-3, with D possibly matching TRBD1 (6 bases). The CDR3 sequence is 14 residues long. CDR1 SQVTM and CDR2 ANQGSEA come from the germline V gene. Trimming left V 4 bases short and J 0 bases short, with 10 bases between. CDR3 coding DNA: TGCAGCGTTGGAGGGACACTCTCTGGAAACACCATATATTTT. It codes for CSVGGTLSGNTIYF.

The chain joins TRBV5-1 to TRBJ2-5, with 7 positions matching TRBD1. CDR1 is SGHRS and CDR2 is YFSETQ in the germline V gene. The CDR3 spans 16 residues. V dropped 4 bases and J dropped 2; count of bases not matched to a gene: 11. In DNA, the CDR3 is TGCGCCAGCAGCGCCGCCGGGACAGCCTTTCAAGAGACCCAGTACTTC. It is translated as CASSAAGTAFQETQYF.

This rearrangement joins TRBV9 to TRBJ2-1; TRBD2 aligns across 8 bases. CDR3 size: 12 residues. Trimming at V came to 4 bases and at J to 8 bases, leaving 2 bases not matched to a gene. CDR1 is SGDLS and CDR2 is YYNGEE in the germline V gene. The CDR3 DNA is TGTGCCAGCAGCTCGGGAGGGGATGAGCAGTTCTTC. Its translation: CASSSGGDEQFF.